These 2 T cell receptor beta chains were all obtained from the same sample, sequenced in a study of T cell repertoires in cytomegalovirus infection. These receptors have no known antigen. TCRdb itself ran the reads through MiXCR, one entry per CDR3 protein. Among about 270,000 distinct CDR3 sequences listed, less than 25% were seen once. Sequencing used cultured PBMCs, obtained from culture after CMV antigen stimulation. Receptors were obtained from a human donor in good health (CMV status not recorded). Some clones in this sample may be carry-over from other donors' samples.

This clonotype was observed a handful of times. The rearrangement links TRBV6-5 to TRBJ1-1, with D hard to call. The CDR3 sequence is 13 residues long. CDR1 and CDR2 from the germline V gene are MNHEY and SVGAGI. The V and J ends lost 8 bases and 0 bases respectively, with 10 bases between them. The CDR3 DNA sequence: TGTGCCAGCGGAGGACGGCTGAACACTGAAGCTTTCTTT. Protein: CASGGRLNTEAFF.

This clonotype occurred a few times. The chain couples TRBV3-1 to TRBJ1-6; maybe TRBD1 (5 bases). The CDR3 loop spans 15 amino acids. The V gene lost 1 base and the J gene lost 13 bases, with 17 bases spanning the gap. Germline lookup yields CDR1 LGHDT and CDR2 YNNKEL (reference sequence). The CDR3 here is CASSQGDGRFPPLHF. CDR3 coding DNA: TGTGCCAGCAGCCAAGGGGACGGCCGGTTCCCCCCCCTCCACTTT.